This T cell receptor (beta chain) was documented in a study of blood T cells in healthy people across ages. About this clonotype: One end of the junction fails to match germline, which may point to a read error.

The authors ran a second PCR of 7 to 11 cycles using a sample-barcoded 5' primer and a J-beta primer mix. TCRdb fed the 5' RACE reads into MiXCR, producing one record per CDR3 protein. The repertoire has approximately 2,000,000 distinct CDR3 sequences, approximately 40% of them found once; the top ten carry under 30%. Germline CDR1 reads KGHDR; CDR2 reads SFDVKD. The CDR3 consists of 13 residues. The sample comprised blood. The chain is built from TRBV24-1 and TRBJ2-4; D is perhaps TRBD1 (5 bases). The J call may be wrong; the DNA end is better matched by TRBJ2-7. The clonotype was recovered from a human donor in good health. CDR3 sequence reads: CAASDGHTYEQYF. DNA of the CDR3: TGTGCCGCCAGTGATGGACATACCTACGAGCAGTACTTC.